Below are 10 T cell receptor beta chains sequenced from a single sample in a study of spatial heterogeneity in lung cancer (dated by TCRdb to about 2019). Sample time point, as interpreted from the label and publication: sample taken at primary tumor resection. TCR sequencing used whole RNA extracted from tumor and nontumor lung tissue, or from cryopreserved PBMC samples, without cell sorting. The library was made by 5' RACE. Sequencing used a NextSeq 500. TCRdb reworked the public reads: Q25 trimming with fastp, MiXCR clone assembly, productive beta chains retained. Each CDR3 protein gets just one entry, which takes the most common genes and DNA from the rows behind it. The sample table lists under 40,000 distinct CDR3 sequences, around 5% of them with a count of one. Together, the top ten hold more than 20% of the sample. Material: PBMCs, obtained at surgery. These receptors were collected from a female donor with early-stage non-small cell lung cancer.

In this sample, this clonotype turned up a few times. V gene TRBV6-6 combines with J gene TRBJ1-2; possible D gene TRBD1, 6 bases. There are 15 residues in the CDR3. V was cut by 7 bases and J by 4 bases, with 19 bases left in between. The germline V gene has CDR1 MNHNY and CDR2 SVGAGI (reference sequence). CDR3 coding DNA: TGTGCCAGCACCGACGGGGACACGAGAGTCTATGGCTACACCTTC. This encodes CASTDGDTRVYGYTF.

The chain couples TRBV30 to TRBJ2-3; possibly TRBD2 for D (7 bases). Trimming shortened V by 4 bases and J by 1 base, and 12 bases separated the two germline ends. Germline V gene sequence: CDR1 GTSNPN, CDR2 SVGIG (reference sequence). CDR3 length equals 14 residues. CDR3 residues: CAWKGGGRTDTQYF. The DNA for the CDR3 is TGTGCCTGGAAGGGCGGGGGCCGCACAGATACGCAGTATTTT.

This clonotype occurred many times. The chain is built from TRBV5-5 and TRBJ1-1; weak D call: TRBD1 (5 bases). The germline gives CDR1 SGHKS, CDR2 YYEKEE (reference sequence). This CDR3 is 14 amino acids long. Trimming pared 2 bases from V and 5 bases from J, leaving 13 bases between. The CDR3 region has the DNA TGTGCCAGCAGCTTAATGGGTGCAGGGACTGAAGCTTTCTTT. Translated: CASSLMGAGTEAFF.

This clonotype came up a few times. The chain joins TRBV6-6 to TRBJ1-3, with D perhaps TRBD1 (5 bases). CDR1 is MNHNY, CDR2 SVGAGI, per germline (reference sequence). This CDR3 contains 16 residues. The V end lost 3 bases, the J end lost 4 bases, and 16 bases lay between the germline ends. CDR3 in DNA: TGTGCCAGCAGTTATGGGCCAGGGCTGTCGGGAAACACCATATATTTT. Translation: CASSYGPGLSGNTIYF.

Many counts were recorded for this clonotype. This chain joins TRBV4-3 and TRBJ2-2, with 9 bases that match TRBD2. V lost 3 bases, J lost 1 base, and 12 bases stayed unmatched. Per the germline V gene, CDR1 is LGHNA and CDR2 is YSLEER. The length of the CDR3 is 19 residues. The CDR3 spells CASSQVGVAGAQNTGELFF. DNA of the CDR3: TGCGCCAGCAGCCAGGTGGGGGTAGCGGGGGCCCAGAACACCGGGGAGCTGTTTTTT.

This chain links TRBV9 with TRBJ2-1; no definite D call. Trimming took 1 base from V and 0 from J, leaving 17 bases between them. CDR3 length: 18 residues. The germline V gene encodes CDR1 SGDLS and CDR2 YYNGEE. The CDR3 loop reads CASSVTGQPLPSYNEQFF. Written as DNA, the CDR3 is TGTGCCAGCAGCGTAACCGGGCAGCCCCTCCCCTCCTACAATGAGCAGTTCTTC.

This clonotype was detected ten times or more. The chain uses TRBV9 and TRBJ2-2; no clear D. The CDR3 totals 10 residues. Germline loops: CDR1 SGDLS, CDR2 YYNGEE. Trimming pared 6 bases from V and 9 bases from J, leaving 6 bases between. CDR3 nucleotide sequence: TGTGCCAGCATGGGTAGGGAGCTGTTTTTT. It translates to CASMGRELFF.

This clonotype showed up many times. The CDR3 region has the DNA TGTGCCAGCAGCCCCGAAAACAGATACAATGAGCAGTTCTTC. Protein sequence: CASSPENRYNEQFF. The chain uses TRBV11-2 and TRBJ2-1; D gene uncertain. The CDR3 sequence is 14 residues long. The germline gives CDR1 SGHAT, CDR2 FQNNGV. V gave up 5 bases and J gave up 4 bases, with 12 bases separating them.

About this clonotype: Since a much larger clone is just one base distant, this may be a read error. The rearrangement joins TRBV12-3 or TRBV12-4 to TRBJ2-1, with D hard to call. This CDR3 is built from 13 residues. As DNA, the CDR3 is TGTCCCAGCAGTTTAGAAGTCGGCGGAGAGCAGTTCTTC. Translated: CPSSLEVGGEQFF.

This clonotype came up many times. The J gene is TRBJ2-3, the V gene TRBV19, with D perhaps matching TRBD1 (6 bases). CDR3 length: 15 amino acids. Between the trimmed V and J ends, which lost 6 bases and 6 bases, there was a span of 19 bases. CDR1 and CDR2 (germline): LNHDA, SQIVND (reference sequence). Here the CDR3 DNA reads TGTGCCAGTAGCAGGGGACAAACTGGGGCGGATACGCAGTATTTT. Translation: CASSRGQTGADTQYF.